Listed here are 17 T cell receptor beta chains from one sample, sequenced in a study of T cells in Graves' hyperthyroidism and ophthalmopathy. Amplified TCR beta CDR3 regions came from RNA transcripts. The study used the HTBI primer set for a first-round RT-PCR of the TCR CDR3. TCRdb re-derived calls from the multiplex PCR reads in MiXCR, one entry per CDR3 protein. Among some 380,000 distinct CDR3 sequences, approximately 15% were seen once, and the ten largest hold under 25%. Sequenced input: blood. These receptors were obtained from a man in his thirties or forties with Graves' hyperthyroidism that later progressed to Graves' ophthalmopathy.

CDR3 nucleotide sequence: TGTGCCAGCAGCCCTTATGGGGATGAGCAGTTCTTC. Its translation is CASSPYGDEQFF. The chain is built from TRBV9 and TRBJ2-1, with unresolved D. The germline V gene has CDR1 SGDLS and CDR2 YYNGEE. CDR3 length: 12 residues. Trimming cost V 4 bases and J 8 bases, with 10 bases left between them.

This clonotype was seen repeatedly, ten times or more. The chain has TRBV2 and TRBJ2-5, with a weak D call TRBD1 (5 bases). Between the trimmed V and J ends, which lost 5 bases and 3 bases, there was a span of 13 bases. CDR1 and CDR2 (germline): SNHLY, FYNNEI. The CDR3 totals 14 residues. CDR3 sequence: CASSLQGGEETQYF. CDR3 DNA: TGTGCCAGCAGTCTGCAGGGTGGAGAAGAGACCCAGTACTTC.

This clonotype was found a few times. The rearrangement joins TRBV5-1 to TRBJ1-1; no clear D gene. The CDR3 totals 15 residues. Trimming removed 4 bases from V and 0 bases from J, with 13 bases in between. Looked up from germline, CDR1 is SGHRS and CDR2 is YFSETQ. CDR3 nucleotide sequence: TGCGCCAGCAGCGCTCTACACTTAATGAACACTGAAGCTTTCTTT. It translates to CASSALHLMNTEAFF.

The table lists this clonotype with a few counts. The rearrangement joins TRBV7-9 to TRBJ2-7; 10 bases align to TRBD1. Germline V gene lookup returns CDR1 SEHNR and CDR2 FQNEAQ (reference sequence). J was trimmed by 7 bases and V by 3 bases; bases with no gene match: 3. There are 13 residues in the CDR3. The CDR3 loop is CASSFGQGEEQYF. CDR3 bases: TGTGCCAGCAGCTTCGGACAGGGGGAAGAGCAGTACTTC.

This clonotype came up a few times. The chain joins TRBV20-1 to TRBJ2-3; maybe TRBD2 (6 bases). Germline V gene lookup returns CDR1 DFQATT and CDR2 SNEGSKA (reference sequence). This CDR3 is built from 15 residues. V was clipped by 6 bases and J by 1 base, with 17 bases between them. This chain's CDR3 is CSAFSSGYRTDTQYF. Written as DNA, the CDR3 is TGCAGTGCATTCTCAAGCGGGTATCGCACAGATACGCAGTATTTT.

The chain has TRBV5-4 and TRBJ1-2; 8 bases agree with TRBD1. The trim removed 9 bases at V and 5 bases at J, leaving 9 bases unmatched. Germline CDR1 is SGHNT and CDR2 is YYREEE (reference sequence). The CDR3 length is 13 residues. This chain's CDR3 is CATDRTGRYGYTF. The CDR3, as DNA: TGTGCCACTGATCGGACAGGGAGGTATGGCTACACCTTC.

At least ten counts were recorded for this clonotype. The chain combines TRBV2 with TRBJ2-1; D is undetermined. Germline V CDR1 and CDR2: SNHLY, FYNNEI. V was shortened by 5 bases and J by 5 bases, with 4 bases between the two germline ends. The CDR3 consists of 11 residues. As DNA, the CDR3 is TGTGCCAGCAGTTTTGACAATGAGCAGTTCTTC. It codes for CASSFDNEQFF.

In its sample, this clonotype was seen a few times. The V call is TRBV20-1, the J call TRBJ2-1, with D perhaps given as TRBD1 or TRBD2 (5 bases each). CDR1 and CDR2 (germline): DFQATT, SNEGSKA (reference sequence). V was pared by 1 base and J by 0 bases, with 10 bases between. The CDR3 runs 15 residues. This chain's CDR3 is CSARVGTSSYNEQFF. The CDR3 DNA reads as TGCAGTGCTAGAGTTGGGACCAGCTCCTACAATGAGCAGTTCTTC.

This clonotype came up many times. This chain connects TRBV5-6 to TRBJ2-1; D uncertain. The CDR3 is made up of 13 amino acids. Germline V gene sequence: CDR1 SGHDT, CDR2 YYEEEE. Trimming took off 0 bases at V and 4 bases at J, with 5 bases between the two ends. The CDR3 protein is CASSLDIYNEQFF. The CDR3, as DNA: TGTGCCAGCAGCTTGGACATTTACAATGAGCAGTTCTTC.

Ten or more counts support this clonotype. V gene TRBV30 combines with J gene TRBJ2-7; D ambiguous. The CDR3 totals 11 residues. Germline V gene sequence: CDR1 GTSNPN, CDR2 SVGIG (reference sequence). V shed 4 bases and J shed 7 bases, with 11 bases lying between them. The CDR3 region has the DNA TGTGCCTGGAATGAGGAAAGGGAGCAGTACTTC. This encodes CAWNEEREQYF.

This clonotype has only a few counts. The chain employs TRBV7-9 and TRBJ1-3; D not certain. This CDR3 region has 16 residues. The germline V and J ends were trimmed by 4 bases and 0 bases, with 13 bases remaining between them. Germline V gene data show CDR1 as SEHNR and CDR2 as FQNEAQ (reference sequence). CDR3 amino acids: CASSSLGPSSGNTIYF. In DNA, the CDR3 is TGTGCCAGCAGCTCCCTGGGTCCGAGCTCTGGAAACACCATATATTTT.

Worth noting for this clonotype: This CDR3 fails to terminate in the conserved phenylalanine or tryptophan, so it likely reflects a read error. This chain uses TRBV11-2 with TRBJ2-2, with 8 bases identical to TRBD2. Trimming took 5 bases from V and 7 from J; bases not matched to a gene: 12. The CDR3 extends over 16 amino acids. CDR1 is SGHAT and CDR2 is FQNNGV in the germline V gene. In DNA form, the CDR3 reads TGTGCCAGCAGCCCTCTTGGCGGGGGGCGGATCGGGGAGCTGTTTCTT. Translated, it gives CASSPLGGGRIGELFL.

V and J are TRBV7-9 and TRBJ1-4, with D tentatively TRBD1 (6 bases). The germline V and J ends were trimmed by 5 bases and 0 bases, with 10 bases remaining between them. The CDR3 is 15 residues long. Germline V gene lookup returns CDR1 SEHNR and CDR2 FQNEAQ (reference sequence). The CDR3 coding sequence is TGTGCCAGCAGCCGGCAGGGGACAACTAATGAAAAACTGTTTTTT. Residues: CASSRQGTTNEKLFF.

The V and J genes are TRBV3-1 and TRBJ2-7, with TRBD1 as a possible D gene (6 bases). The CDR3 is 14 residues long. The germline V gene encodes CDR1 LGHDT and CDR2 YNNKEL (reference sequence). Trimming took off 2 bases at V and 7 bases at J, with 15 bases between the two ends. CDR3 residues: CASSQRTVSEEQYF. In DNA form, the CDR3 reads TGTGCCAGCAGCCAAAGGACAGTCTCGGAGGAGCAGTACTTC.

This clonotype showed up many times. J is TRBJ2-5 and V is TRBV11-3; D remains unclear. The CDR3 consists of 17 residues. The V gene lost 0 bases and the J gene lost 0 bases, with 14 bases spanning the gap. Germline V CDR1 and CDR2: SGHNT, YENEEA. CDR3 residues: CASSLDNWEQYQETQYF. CDR3 nucleotide sequence: TGTGCCAGCAGCTTAGATAATTGGGAACAGTACCAAGAGACCCAGTACTTC.

This clonotype has a handful of counts. The CDR3, as DNA: TGTGCCAGCAGCGACTCTGGGGCCAACGTCCTGACTTTC. It yields the protein CASSDSGANVLTF. The V call is TRBV9, the J call TRBJ2-6; D not certain. The CDR3 totals 13 residues. Germline V CDR1 and CDR2: SGDLS, YYNGEE. Trimming pared 3 bases from V and 0 bases from J, leaving 1 base between.

This clonotype was counted between two and nine times. This chain links TRBV10-3 with TRBJ2-1; 7 nucleotides line up with TRBD2. The CDR3 extends over 12 amino acids. CDR1 is ENHRY and CDR2 is SYGVKD in the germline V gene. V shed 7 bases, J shed 4 bases, and the junction held 1 base outside the gene matches. The CDR3 DNA follows: TGTGCCATCACCGGGGGGTACAATGAGCAGTTCTTC. It is translated as CAITGGYNEQFF.